What follows describes a single T cell receptor (beta chain). Its antigen is unknown. This sample was included in a study of CD8 T cells in ankylosing spondylitis. Whole-study findings and limits: Before this, some motif variants had been reported in reactive arthritis synovial fluid and blood. Significantly higher representation of disease-linked clones was reported for matched ankylosing spondylitis synovial fluid. The study identified a TCR beta motif of roughly eight highly homologous variants that appeared characteristic of ankylosing spondylitis blood.

5'-RACE, quantitative and with molecular barcodes, yielded the TCR beta libraries. One entry per CDR3 protein, called by TCRdb with MiXCR from the 5' RACE reads. The sample has roughly 470,000 distinct CDR3 sequences, 25% to 30% seen once. After removal of 4 bases from V and 3 bases from J, the junction contained 8 bases not matched to a gene. There are 15 residues in the CDR3. Germline values: CDR1 DFQATT, CDR2 SNEGSKA (reference sequence). The chain uses TRBV20-1 and TRBJ2-3, with 9 bases identical to TRBD1. This TCR was recovered from a male donor with ankylosing spondylitis. Sequenced input: blood, either unsorted or a sorted T cell fraction (not recorded which). The chain's CDR3 is CSATQDRGFTDTQYF. For the CDR3, the DNA is TGCAGTGCTACCCAGGACAGGGGTTTTACAGATACGCAGTATTTT.